This record covers a single T cell receptor (beta chain). A Seattle source enrolled patients during active infection and followed them longitudinally. The sample originates from a study of blood T cell repertoires in COVID-19. Study overall: Acute and convalescent COVID-19 samples came from the United States, Italy and Spain. The analysed material was cDNA or gDNA that came from T cells, B-cell-depleted T cells, or PBMCs.

Per the original methods: Reference gene primers were amplified, and this amplification served to estimate nucleated cell counts. TCRdb keeps only in-frame clones here, not all; method: immunoSEQ multiplex PCR. V and J calls plus clone size are reproduced from that table; the DNA served to infer D and trimming. The sample carries a few hundred thousand clones, approximately 89% recorded once. The CDR3 extends over 13 amino acids. Deletions cut 3 bases from V and 6 bases from J, with 12 bases between. Germline V CDR1 and CDR2: MNHEY, SMNVEV (reference sequence). Sequenced sample: peripheral blood. The origin of this receptor is a woman under 40 with COVID-19, enrolled during active disease. This rearrangement joins TRBV27 to TRBJ2-7; possibly TRBD1 for D (6 bases). CDR3 residues: CASSFLGTPEQYF. In nucleotides, the CDR3 is TGTGCCAGCAGTTTTTTGGGGACACCCGAGCAGTACTTC.